This T cell receptor beta chain emerged from a study of T cell responses to AZD1222 COVID-19 vaccine. The assay was immunoSEQ multiplex PCR, and TCRdb's table has in-frame clones only and misses some. This table holds more than 150,000 clones, around nine tenths found once. With V trimmed by 9 bases and J by 8 bases, 17 bases remained unmatched. The CDR3 is 16 amino acids. Germline-derived CDR1 and CDR2 are KGHDR and SFDVKD. The chain carries TRBV24-1 and TRBJ2-1; 8 bases agree with TRBD2. This TCR derives from an adult in good health. Sequencing was performed on peripheral blood, taken on day 0 of AZD1222 vaccination. The CDR3, as DNA: TGTGCCACCGGACCTACGGGACTAGGCCAACGGGATGAGCAGTTCTTC. Protein: CATGPTGLGQRDEQFF.